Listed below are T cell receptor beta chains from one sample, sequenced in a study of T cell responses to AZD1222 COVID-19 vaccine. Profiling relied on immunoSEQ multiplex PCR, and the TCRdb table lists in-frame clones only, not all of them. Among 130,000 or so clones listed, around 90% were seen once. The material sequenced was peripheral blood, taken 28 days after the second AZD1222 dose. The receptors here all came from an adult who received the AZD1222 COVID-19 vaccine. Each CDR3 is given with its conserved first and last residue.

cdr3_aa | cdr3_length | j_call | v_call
CASSTRETQYF | 11 | TRBJ2-5 | TRBV19
CASSPRGSGVPETQYF | 16 | TRBJ2-5 | TRBV7-2
CAWSGSGQTGEQYF | 14 | TRBJ2-7 | TRBV30
CASSRGGLWNEQFF | 14 | TRBJ2-1 | TRBV7-2
CASSPRVEGYEQYF | 14 | TRBJ2-7 | TRBV11-2
CSANWDRDEQYF | 12 | TRBJ2-7 | TRBV29-1
CASSLEQSMNTEAFF | 15 | TRBJ1-1 | TRBV5-1
CASSSDRGLAQYF | 13 | TRBJ2-7 | TRBV7-9
CASSYSGMSSYEQYF | 15 | TRBJ2-7 | TRBV6-5
CASSPDILQDTEAFF | 15 | TRBJ1-1 | TRBV9
CASRSGLDSGANVLTF | 16 | TRBJ2-6 | TRBV5-4
CASSLVAAQETQYF | 14 | TRBJ2-5 | TRBV5-1
CASSPGGPTAQGGELFF | 17 | TRBJ2-2 | TRBV7-8
CASSFTGNTIYF | 12 | TRBJ1-3 | TRBV12-3/TRBV12-4
CASSGGADQQFF | 12 | TRBJ2-1 | TRBV11-3
CASSAKGLAGGLGETQYF | 18 | TRBJ2-5 | TRBV9
CASSYSESSGNTIYF | 15 | TRBJ1-3 | TRBV6-2/TRBV6-3
CASRGTGFKPQHF | 13 | TRBJ1-5 | TRBV19
CASSEQGGSSYNEQFF | 16 | TRBJ2-1 | TRBV2
CASSLAPGSDTEAFF | 15 | TRBJ1-1 | TRBV5-4
CASSLALAGQETQYF | 15 | TRBJ2-5 | TRBV5-1
CASSQDRRNNQPQHF | 15 | TRBJ1-5 | TRBV4-3
CASSGYSNQPQHF | 13 | TRBJ1-5 | TRBV2
CASSLGQGANNEQFF | 15 | TRBJ2-1 | TRBV4-1
CASRISSGYGTGELFF | 16 | TRBJ2-2 | TRBV27
CASSQYGTLPNYGYTF | 16 | TRBJ1-2 | TRBV4-2
CASSPLGAGNMNTEAFF | 17 | TRBJ1-1 | TRBV4-3
CASSEGDLSYNEQFF | 15 | TRBJ2-1 | TRBV6-1
CASSRGAADNSPLHF | 15 | TRBJ1-6 | TRBV7-3
CASSPTGTLEEQYF | 14 | TRBJ2-7 | TRBV5-1
CASSSATSGRGETQYF | 16 | TRBJ2-5 | TRBV27
CASSQSGGHNQPQHF | 15 | TRBJ1-5 | TRBV5-1